The present T cell receptor beta chain was sequenced within a study of shared clonotypes between healthy human individuals. Study-wide results and limits: Naive subsets tended to show greater estimated richness than memory subsets. An anticipated effect of sequencing depth on clonotype sharing among donors was recognized. It was observed that 5% to 6.5% of naive CD4 clonotypes were shared across a few donors.

A remark on this clone: Its target is not known. Other DNA sequences within the sample encode an identical CDR3.

Sorted-subset replicate PCR reactions contained 200 to 250 ng DNA, corresponding to approximately 30,000 T cell genomes. Assay used: immunoSEQ multiplex PCR; TCRdb lists only in-frame clones, some missing. Among roughly 1,000,000 clones listed, around 78% were seen once. The CDR3 runs 13 residues. Germline-derived CDR1 and CDR2 are SGHTA and FQGTGA. With 5 bases removed from V and 1 base from J, the gap between germline ends came to 7 bases. Sequenced input: memory CD4+ T cells from PBMCs. Indicated subset: CD45RA-negative fraction. The V call is TRBV7-3, the J call TRBJ2-3; D call uncertain. This TCR came from a young man in good health. Some clones in this sample may be carry-over from other donors' samples. CDR3 nucleotides: TGTGCCAGCAGCCGCTCTCGCACAGATACGCAGTATTTT. Translation gives CASSRSRTDTQYF.